A selection of T cell receptor beta chains follows, all from one sample in a study of radiotherapy plus CTLA-4 blockade in lung cancer. Data came from immunoSEQ multiplex PCR; TCRdb stores just in-frame clones and leaves some out. This table has 20,000 to 25,000 clones, 65% to 85% appearing once. The sequencing here drew on peripheral blood, taken from a patient treated with radiotherapy plus ipilimumab. The receptors originated from a human donor with non-small cell lung cancer who had stable disease on radiotherapy plus ipilimumab. The CDR3 runs from the conserved cysteine through the conserved F or W.

TRBJ2-1 15 TRBV7-3 CASSLAGSAYNEQFF
TRBJ2-1 11 TRBV9 CASSGGGEQFF
TRBJ2-7 13 TRBV19 CASSIAGGYEQYF
TRBJ2-7 15 TRBV11-3 CASSYYRGPREEQYF
TRBJ1-5 17 TRBV28 CASSFTWTRRLNQPQHF
TRBJ2-5 15 TRBV28 CASSHGKVRQETQYF
TRBJ2-2 14 TRBV6-5 CASKGGSSTGELFF
TRBJ2-5 14 TRBV6-5 CASSYDSFSPTQYF
TRBJ1-2 16 TRBV27 CASSRLGTASNYGYTF
TRBJ2-7 12 TRBV7-2 CASSLVVFEQYF
TRBJ2-7 10 TRBV10-1 CASSEREQYF
TRBJ2-2 17 TRBV7-3 CASSLGAGGRNTGELFF
TRBJ1-5 14 TRBV28 CASSLLSRGQPQHF
TRBJ2-6 15 TRBV2 CASSERQTGANVLTF
TRBJ2-7 13 TRBV29-1 CSAETGRAYEQYF
TRBJ1-1 17 TRBV18 CASSPRKTGFMNTEAFF
TRBJ2-6 17 TRBV5-1 CASSLGGQGGVANVLTF
TRBJ1-2 15 TRBV4-2 CASSQEAAGHYGYTF
TRBJ2-1 11 TRBV5-8 CASTMGHEQFF
TRBJ2-7 14 TRBV2 CASSDRQGAYEQYF
TRBJ2-7 13 TRBV27 CASSDGPSYEQYF
TRBJ2-4 15 TRBV5-4 CASSLGGPAKNIQYF
TRBJ2-7 15 TRBV7-2 CASSPGGTGGHEQYF
TRBJ1-4 14 TRBV6-1 CASIRGGADEKLFF
TRBJ2-1 16 TRBV7-2 CASSPQAGLGYNEQFF
TRBJ1-3 16 TRBV5-6 CASSPGGRVVGNTIYF
TRBJ2-7 15 TRBV5-1 CASSLAGTRANEQYF
TRBJ1-5 16 TRBV28 CASSSPRGEGNQPQHF
TRBJ1-1 15 TRBV6-1 CASMGGVRPGTEAFF
TRBJ1-5 14 TRBV19 CASSVTGSNQPQHF
TRBJ2-3 18 TRBV19 CASSRKGAGVKGTDTQYF
TRBJ2-5 14 TRBV14 CASSQAWARGTQYF
TRBJ2-5 14 TRBV29-1 CSVAPRGVQETQYF
TRBJ2-1 17 TRBV27 CASSVGLALSSYNEQFF
TRBJ2-7 15 TRBV6-1 CASRGSLAAPYEQYF
TRBJ2-5 15 TRBV5-4 CASRRTGTGLETQYF
TRBJ2-5 16 TRBV19 CASSMIVAGGWETQYF
TRBJ2-7 15 TRBV6-6 CASSYGTGRSYEQYF
TRBJ1-5 14 TRBV15 CATSRDQNAQPQHF
TRBJ2-5 14 TRBV2 CASSRQGVGETQYF
TRBJ1-2 11 TRBV29-1 CSVEDRHGYTF
TRBJ2-7 16 TRBV11-3 CASSTSNSGSAYEQYF
TRBJ2-2 14 TRBV6-1 CATTQGGNTGELFF
TRBJ1-3 16 TRBV21-1 CASSKGGGSSGNTMYF
TRBJ2-3 12 TRBV19 CASSIPPPWLYF
TRBJ1-5 14 TRBV7-2 CASSLGGGNQPQHF
TRBJ2-1 15 TRBV27 CASTRLAGNYNEQFF
TRBJ1-2 11 TRBV6-1 CASTSRDGYTF
TRBJ2-7 14 TRBV6-1 CASSWRPPRDEQYF
TRBJ1-2 14 TRBV5-1 CASSLQTLYYGYTF
TRBJ2-7 17 TRBV4-1 CASSQAVVWDISYEQYF